This TCR beta chain was identified in a study of blood T cells in healthy people across ages. The second PCR ran about 6 to 12 cycles with a sample-barcoded 5' primer and J-beta primers. TCRdb passed the 5' RACE reads through MiXCR, listing each CDR3 protein once. The sample contains 850,000 to 1,100,000 distinct CDR3 sequences, 35% to 40% of which appear only once. V was clipped by 2 bases and J by 2 bases; unmatched bases: 9. The CDR3 has 17 amino acids. CDR1 is MGHDK and CDR2 is SYGVNS in the germline V gene. This chain joins TRBV25-1 and TRBJ2-3, with TRBD2 matching over 8 bases. The source material was blood. The sequence came from a man aged 18 to 30 in good health. CDR3 protein: CASSEAAGGLDTDTQYF. The CDR3 DNA is TGTGCCAGCAGTGAAGCGGCGGGGGGCCTAGACACAGATACGCAGTATTTT.